This T cell receptor (beta chain) was profiled in a study of shared clonotypes between healthy human individuals. Both subsets, CD45RA+ naive and CD45RA-negative memory, were split from the CD4+ cells. The germline gives CDR1 MGHRA, CDR2 YSYEKL. The CDR3 length is 14 residues. V lost 3 bases to trimming and J lost 4 bases; unmatched junction nucleotides: 5. Data came from immunoSEQ multiplex PCR; TCRdb stores just in-frame clones and leaves some out. The sample has millions of clones, around 95% seen once; the top ten hold 0.1% to 0.15%. The sample comprised naive CD4+ T cells sorted from blood. Stated subset: CD45RA+ positively selected. The TCR comes from a man between 18 and 29 years old in good health. J is TRBJ1-2 and V is TRBV4-1, with TRBD1 identical over 7 bases. The CDR3 sequence: CASSQPTGIYGYTF. CDR3 in DNA: TGCGCCAGCAGCCAGCCGACAGGGATCTATGGCTACACCTTC.